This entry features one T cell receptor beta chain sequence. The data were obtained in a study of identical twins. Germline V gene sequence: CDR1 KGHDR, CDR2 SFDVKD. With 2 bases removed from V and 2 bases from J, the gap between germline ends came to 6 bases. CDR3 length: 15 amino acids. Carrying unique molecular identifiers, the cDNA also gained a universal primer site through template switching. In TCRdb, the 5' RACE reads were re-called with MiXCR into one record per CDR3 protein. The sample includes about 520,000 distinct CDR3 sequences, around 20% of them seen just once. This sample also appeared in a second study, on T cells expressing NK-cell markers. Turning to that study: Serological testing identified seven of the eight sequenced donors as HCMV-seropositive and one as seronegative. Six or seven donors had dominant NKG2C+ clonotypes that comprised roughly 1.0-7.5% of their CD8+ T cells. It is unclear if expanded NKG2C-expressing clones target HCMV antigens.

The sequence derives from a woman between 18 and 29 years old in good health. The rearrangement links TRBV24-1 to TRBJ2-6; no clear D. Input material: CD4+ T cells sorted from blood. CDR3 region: CATSDSGTGANVLTF. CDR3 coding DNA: TGTGCCACCAGTGATTCCGGCACTGGGGCCAACGTCCTGACTTTC.